This T cell receptor beta chain was recorded in a study of cytomegalovirus exposure and HLA in healthy donors. Germline CDR1 reads SGHNT; CDR2 reads YYREEE (reference sequence). V shed 1 base, J shed 5 bases, and the junction held 8 bases outside the gene matches. The length of the CDR3 is 16 residues. The PCR had 60 Vbeta and 13 Jbeta primers. Method: immunoSEQ multiplex PCR; TCRdb's copy keeps in-frame clones and lacks some. The data hold more than 95,000 clones, with about 9.5% observed a single time. The chain employs TRBV5-4 and TRBJ2-2; 7 nucleotides line up with TRBD2. The material sequenced was PBMCs. This clonotype was obtained from a man between 35 and 55 years old in good health and CMV-seropositive. The CDR3, as DNA: TGTGCCAGCAGCTTGTCTTCGCTAGCGGATACCGGGGAGCTGTTTTTT. It translates to CASSLSSLADTGELFF.